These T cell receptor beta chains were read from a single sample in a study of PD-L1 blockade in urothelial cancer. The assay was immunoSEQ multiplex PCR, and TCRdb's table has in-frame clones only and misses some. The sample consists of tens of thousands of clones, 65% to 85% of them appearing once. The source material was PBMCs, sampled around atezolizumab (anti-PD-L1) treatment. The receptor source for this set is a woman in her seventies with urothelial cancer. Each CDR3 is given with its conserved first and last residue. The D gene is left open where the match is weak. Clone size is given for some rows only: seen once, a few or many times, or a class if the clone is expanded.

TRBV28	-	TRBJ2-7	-	TGTGCCAGCAGCCTGACATCCCATCAGTACTTC	CASSLTSHQYF
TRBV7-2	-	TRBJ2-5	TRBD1	TGTGCCAGCAGCCCGACAGGGGATCAAGAGACCCAGTACTTC	CASSPTGDQETQYF
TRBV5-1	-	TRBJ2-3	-	TGCGCCAGCAGCTTGATAGCCCCAGATACGCAGTATTTT	CASSLIAPDTQYF
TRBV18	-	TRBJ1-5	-	TGTGCCAGCTCACCAGGCATCACAAATCAGCCCCAGCATTTT	CASSPGITNQPQHF
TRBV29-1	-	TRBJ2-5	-	TGCAGCGTTGCGGCGGTTGGAGAGACCCAGTACTTC	CSVAAVGETQYF
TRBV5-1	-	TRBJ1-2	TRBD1	TGCGCCAGCAGCGAAACGACAGGGGGCATCAATGGCTACACCTTC	CASSETTGGINGYTF
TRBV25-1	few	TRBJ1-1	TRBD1	TGTGCCAGCAGTGCAGACAGGGTTGGTATGAACACTGAAGCTTTCTTT	CASSADRVGMNTEAFF
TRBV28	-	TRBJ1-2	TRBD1	TGTGCCAGCAGCGAGGGGGCGCTGGGCTACACCTTC	CASSEGALGYTF
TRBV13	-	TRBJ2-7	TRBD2	TGTGCCAGCAGCTTAGGCGGACTAGGGTTGTTGACTTACGAGCAGTACTTC	CASSLGGLGLLTYEQYF
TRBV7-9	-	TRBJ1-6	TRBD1	TGTGCCAGCAGCTTAGTCGTCGACAGGGGAGCACCCCTCCACTTT	CASSLVVDRGAPLHF
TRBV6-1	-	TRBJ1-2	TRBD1	TGTGCCAGCACTTCGAGACAGGGCCTTAACTATGGCTACACCTTC	CASTSRQGLNYGYTF
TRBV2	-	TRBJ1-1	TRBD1	TGTGCCAGCACTGAGGACAGGGACACTGAAGCTTTCTTT	CASTEDRDTEAFF
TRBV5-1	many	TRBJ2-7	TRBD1	TGCGCCAGCAGCACCTCCGGGACAGGGTCGTACGAGCAGTACTTC	CASSTSGTGSYEQYF
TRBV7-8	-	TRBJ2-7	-	TGTGCGAGTACAGGGTACCGCTCCTACGAGCAGTACTTC	CASTGYRSYEQYF
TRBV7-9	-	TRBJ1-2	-	TGTGCCAGCAGCTTCCGCCAGGAGGACTATGGCTACACCTTC	CASSFRQEDYGYTF
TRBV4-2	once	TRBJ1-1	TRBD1	TGTGCCAGCAGCGGACAGGGGGCCATTGCGGGCACTGAAGCTTTCTTT	CASSGQGAIAGTEAFF
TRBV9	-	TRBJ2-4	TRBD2	TGTGCCAGCAGCGTAAGCCCCCGACTAGCAGAAATTCAGTACTTC	CASSVSPRLAEIQYF
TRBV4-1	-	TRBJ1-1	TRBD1	TGCGCCAGCAGCCAATCGACAGGGGGCGGAGTCACTGAAGCTTTCTTT	CASSQSTGGGVTEAFF
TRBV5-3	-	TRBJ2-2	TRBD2	TGTGCCAGAAGCTTGGGGCCGGGGGGAATCACCGGGGAGCTGTTTTTT	CARSLGPGGITGELFF
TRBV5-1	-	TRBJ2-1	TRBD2	TGCGCCAGCAGCTTGTCTAGTAGCGGGGGGGCCTACAATGAGCAGTTCTTC	CASSLSSSGGAYNEQFF
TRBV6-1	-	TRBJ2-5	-	TGTGCCAGCAGTGGGGGGCGCCTCCAAGAGACCCAGTACTTC	CASSGGRLQETQYF
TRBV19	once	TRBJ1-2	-	TGTGCCAGCAAGGACAGACTTAACTATGGCTACACCTTC	CASKDRLNYGYTF
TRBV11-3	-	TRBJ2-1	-	TGTGCCAGCAGCCCGCGGACTAATGAGCAGTTCTTC	CASSPRTNEQFF
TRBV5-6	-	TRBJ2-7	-	TGTGCCAGCAGCCCCGCGGGGTCGGCCTACGAGCAGTACTTC	CASSPAGSAYEQYF
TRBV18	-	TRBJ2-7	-	TGTGCCAGCTCACCATCCACTGACGAGCAGTACTTC	CASSPSTDEQYF
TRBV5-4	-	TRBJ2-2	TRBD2	TGTGCCAGCAGCGCCGGGACTAGCGGGAGAGGTATCGGGGAGCTGTTTTTT	CASSAGTSGRGIGELFF
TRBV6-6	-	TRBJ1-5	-	TGTGCCAGCAGTTACGGTGAGGGCTTCAATCAGCCCCAGCATTTT	CASSYGEGFNQPQHF
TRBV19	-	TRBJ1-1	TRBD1	TGTGCCAGTAGTATAGGACCCCCAAACAGGGGGACGTCTGAAGCTTTCTTT	CASSIGPPNRGTSEAFF
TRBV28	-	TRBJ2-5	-	TGTGCCAGCAGTTTAGTTGGGAGAGGGTACCAAGAGACCCAGTACTTC	CASSLVGRGYQETQYF
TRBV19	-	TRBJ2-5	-	TGTGCCAGTAGTACGGGACAGGTGGGGGGGGAGACCCAGTACTTC	CASSTGQVGGETQYF
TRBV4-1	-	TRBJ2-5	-	TGCGCCAGCAGCCACAAGACAAGCCAAGAGACCCAGTACTTC	CASSHKTSQETQYF
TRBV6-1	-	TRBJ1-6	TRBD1	TGTGCCAGCAGTCAACCGGGACAGTTTTCACCCCTCCACTTT	CASSQPGQFSPLHF
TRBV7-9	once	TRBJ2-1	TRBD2	TGTGCCAGCAGCTTAAGTCGGACTAGCGGGACCTACTCCTACAATGAGCAGTTCTTC	CASSLSRTSGTYSYNEQFF
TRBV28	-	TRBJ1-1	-	TGTGCCAGCAGTTTAATCGGTTCATTGAACACTGAAGCTTTCTTT	CASSLIGSLNTEAFF
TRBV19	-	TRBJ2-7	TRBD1	TGTGCCAGTAGTATAGGGGGGACAGGGAGCGAGCAGTACTTC	CASSIGGTGSEQYF
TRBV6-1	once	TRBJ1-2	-	TGTGCCAGCAGTGAAAATCTTCCTTATGGCTACACCTTC	CASSENLPYGYTF
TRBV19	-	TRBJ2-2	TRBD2	TGTGCCAGTAGTATTACCGGGACTAGCGGTTCCGGGGAGCTGTTTTTT	CASSITGTSGSGELFF
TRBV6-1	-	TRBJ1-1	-	TGTGCCAGCAGTGAATCCTTAGGAGGGCCTGAAGCTTTCTTT	CASSESLGGPEAFF
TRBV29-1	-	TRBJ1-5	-	TGCAGCGCCGGGTGGGACACAGATCTTTATAGCAATCAGCCCCAGCATTTT	CSAGWDTDLYSNQPQHF
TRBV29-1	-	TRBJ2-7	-	TGCAGCGCCACTAGCTCCTACGAGCAGTACTTC	CSATSSYEQYF
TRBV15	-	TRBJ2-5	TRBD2	TGTGCCACCAGCAGCGGACTAGCGGGCCCGGGGGAGACCCAGTACTTC	CATSSGLAGPGETQYF
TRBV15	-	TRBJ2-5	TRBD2	TGTGCCACCAGCTTCCGACTAGCGGCCCAAGAGACCCAGTACTTC	CATSFRLAAQETQYF
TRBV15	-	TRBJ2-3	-	TGTGCCACCAGCAGAGATGGACAGTACTCAGATACGCAGTATTTT	CATSRDGQYSDTQYF
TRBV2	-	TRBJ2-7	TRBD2	TGTGCCAGCAGTGACGGGAGGGCCGGGTACGAGCAGTACTTC	CASSDGRAGYEQYF
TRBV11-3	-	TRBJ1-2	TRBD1	TGTGCCAGCAGCTCACGACAGGGAAGGTATGGCTACACCTTC	CASSSRQGRYGYTF
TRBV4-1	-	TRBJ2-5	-	TGCGCCAGCAGCGCGGTATTGTTCGGGGGAGAGACCCAGTACTTC	CASSAVLFGGETQYF
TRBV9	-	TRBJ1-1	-	TGTGCCAGCGCCCCAGGACGGGGGACTGAAGCTTTCTTT	CASAPGRGTEAFF
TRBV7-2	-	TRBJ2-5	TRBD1	TGTGCCAGCAGCTTTACCGGGACAGGGGGGGAGACCCAGTACTTC	CASSFTGTGGETQYF
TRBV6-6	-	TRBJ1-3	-	TGTGCCAGCAGTTACGGTTCGCAGAGAAACACCATATATTTT	CASSYGSQRNTIYF
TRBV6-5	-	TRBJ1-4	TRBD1	TGTGCCAGCAGAAGGGGGCAGGGTGAAAAACTGTTTTTT	CASRRGQGEKLFF
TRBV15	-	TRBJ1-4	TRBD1	TGTGCCACCAGCAGAGTTCTACCTAGACAGGGGTGGCATGAAAAACTGTTTTTT	CATSRVLPRQGWHEKLFF
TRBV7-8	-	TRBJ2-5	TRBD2	TGTGCCAGCAGCTTAGTTTCTAGCGGGCTACGAGAGACCCAGTACTTC	CASSLVSSGLRETQYF
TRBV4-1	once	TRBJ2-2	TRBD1	TGCGCCAGCAGCCAAGGGACAGGGAGGAACACCGGGGAGCTGTTTTTT	CASSQGTGRNTGELFF
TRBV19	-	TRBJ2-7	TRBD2	TGTGCCAGTACCCCTAGCGGGGGGCTCTCCTACGAGCAGTACTTC	CASTPSGGLSYEQYF
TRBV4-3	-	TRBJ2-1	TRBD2	TGCGCCAGCAGCCAAGAACGACTAGCGGGGGAGGTCTACAATGAGCAGTTCTTC	CASSQERLAGEVYNEQFF
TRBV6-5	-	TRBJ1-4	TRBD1	TGTGCCAGCAGGCCATCAGGGGGGACTGTGAAACTGTTTTTT	CASRPSGGTVKLFF